This T cell receptor (beta chain) emerged from a study of shared clonotypes between healthy human individuals. Whole-study findings and limits: Several donors held about 5% of naive CD4 clonotypes in common.

Sorted subsets were amplified in replicate PCRs using around 0.2 ug DNA, some 31,000 T cell genomes. Produced via immunoSEQ multiplex PCR; TCRdb's table is partial and in-frame only. The sample includes about 1.9 million clones, 80% to 95% of them seen just once. It was CD45RO-negative cells, positively selected for CCR7, that made up naive CD8 cells, with terminally differentiated effector memory CD45RA+ cells excluded. V gave up 8 bases and J gave up 0 bases, with 10 bases separating them. The CDR3 is made up of 13 amino acids. Germline V gene data show CDR1 as MNHEY and CDR2 as SVGAGI. About this clone: Its target is not known.

This sequence originates from a man between 18 and 35 years old in good health. Some clones in this sample may be carry-over from other donors' samples. V is TRBV6-5 and J is TRBJ1-1; unclear D gene. The sequencing input was naive CD8+ T cells from PBMCs. CDR3 residues: CASHRPMNTEAFF. CDR3 nucleotide sequence: TGTGCCAGCCATAGGCCTATGAACACTGAAGCTTTCTTT.